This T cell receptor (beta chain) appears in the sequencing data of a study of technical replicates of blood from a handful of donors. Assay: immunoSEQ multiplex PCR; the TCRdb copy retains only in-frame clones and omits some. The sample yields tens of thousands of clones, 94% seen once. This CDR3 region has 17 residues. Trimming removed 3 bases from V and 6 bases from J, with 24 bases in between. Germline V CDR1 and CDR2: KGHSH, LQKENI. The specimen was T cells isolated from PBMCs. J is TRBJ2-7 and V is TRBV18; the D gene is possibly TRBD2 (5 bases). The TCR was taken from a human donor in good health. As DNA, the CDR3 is TGTGCCAGCTCACCGCAAGGTCTAGCTTCCACCGCTTCCGAGCAGTACTTC. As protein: CASSPQGLASTASEQYF.